This is a list of T cell receptor beta chains from one sample in a study of shared clonotypes between healthy human individuals. Generated by immunoSEQ multiplex PCR, the TCRdb table keeps only in-frame clones and is missing some. The sample lists approximately 650,000 clones, roughly 95% seen once, with 0.11% in the top ten. The material sequenced was naive CD8+ T cells sorted from blood. The receptors here all came from a woman aged 30 to 39 in good health. CDR3s include the opening cysteine and the closing phenylalanine or tryptophan. Fields, in order: D gene, J gene, V gene, clone size, CDR3 protein, CDR3 DNA. The D gene is left open where the match is weak. A row's size may be missing; if present it is once, few, many or a size class.

>TRBD1|TRBJ1-1|TRBV9|-
CASSPRRRQGVNTEAFF
TGTGCCAGCAGCCCGCGACGCCGACAGGGAGTGAACACTGAAGCTTTCTTT
>TRBD2|TRBJ2-7|TRBV6-5|-
CASSSPPGDYPLEYF
TGTGCCAGCAGTTCCCCCCCTGGGGACTACCCGCTGGAGTACTTC
>TRBD2|TRBJ2-1|TRBV5-1|once
CASSAKLAGVGNEQFF
TGCGCCAGCAGCGCGAAACTAGCGGGAGTGGGTAATGAGCAGTTCTTC
>TRBD1|TRBJ2-7|TRBV7-9|once
CASSKSSGTGGVAYEQYF
TGTGCCAGCAGCAAAAGTAGTGGGACAGGGGGCGTCGCCTACGAGCAGTACTTC
>-|TRBJ2-7|TRBV9|-
CASSVDGSAYEQYF
TGTGCCAGCAGCGTAGACGGGAGCGCCTACGAGCAGTACTTC
>-|TRBJ2-7|TRBV10-3|-
CAISEWGQGSYYEQYF
TGTGCCATCAGTGAGTGGGGGCAGGGGTCATACTACGAGCAGTACTTC
>TRBD2|TRBJ2-7|TRBV27|-
CASSPGLAGNEQYF
TGTGCCAGCAGTCCGGGACTAGCGGGAAACGAGCAGTACTTC
>TRBD1|TRBJ2-5|TRBV7-7|-
CASSPTGTGESQYF
TGTGCCAGCAGCCCGACCGGGACAGGGGAGAGCCAGTACTTC
>-|TRBJ2-7|TRBV5-6|-
CASSLGGVGFSYEQYF
TGTGCCAGCAGCTTGGGGGGTGTTGGGTTCTCCTACGAGCAGTACTTC
>-|TRBJ2-5|TRBV4-1|-
CASSQDIRETQYF
TGCGCCAGCAGCCAAGACATCCGGGAGACCCAGTACTTC
>TRBD2|TRBJ2-2|TRBV5-4|-
CASSYGLGNTGELFF
TGTGCCAGCAGCTACGGACTAGGGAACACCGGGGAGCTGTTTTTT
>TRBD2|TRBJ2-1|TRBV28|-
CASSLTPSGRNEQFF
TGTGCCAGCAGTTTAACCCCTAGCGGGAGGAATGAGCAGTTCTTC
>TRBD1|TRBJ2-4|TRBV29-1|-
CSGDRGNIQYF
TGCAGCGGGGACAGGGGGAACATTCAGTACTTC